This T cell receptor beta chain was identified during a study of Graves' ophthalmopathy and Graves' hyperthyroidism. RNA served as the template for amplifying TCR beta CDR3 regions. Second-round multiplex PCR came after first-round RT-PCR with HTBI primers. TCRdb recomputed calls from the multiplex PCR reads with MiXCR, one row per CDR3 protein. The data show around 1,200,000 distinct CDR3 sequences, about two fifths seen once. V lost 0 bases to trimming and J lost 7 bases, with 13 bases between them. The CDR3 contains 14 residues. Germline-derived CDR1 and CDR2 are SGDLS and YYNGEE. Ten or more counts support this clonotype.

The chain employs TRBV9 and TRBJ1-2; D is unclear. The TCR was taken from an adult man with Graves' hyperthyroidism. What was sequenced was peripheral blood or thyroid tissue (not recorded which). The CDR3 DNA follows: TGTGCCAGCAGCGTAGACGCCGCAACGCCTGGCTACACCTTC. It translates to CASSVDAATPGYTF.